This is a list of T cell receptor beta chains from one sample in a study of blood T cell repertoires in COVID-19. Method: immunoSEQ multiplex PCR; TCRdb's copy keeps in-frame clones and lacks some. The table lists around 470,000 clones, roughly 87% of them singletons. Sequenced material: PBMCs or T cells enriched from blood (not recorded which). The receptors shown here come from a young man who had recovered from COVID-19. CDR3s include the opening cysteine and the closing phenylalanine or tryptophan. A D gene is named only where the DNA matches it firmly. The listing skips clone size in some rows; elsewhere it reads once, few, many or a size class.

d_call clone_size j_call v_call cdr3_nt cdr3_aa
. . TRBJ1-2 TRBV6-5 TGTGCCAGCAGCAAACCGGGTACAGGGAACTATGGCTACACCTTC CASSKPGTGNYGYTF
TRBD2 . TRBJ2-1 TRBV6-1 TGTGCCAGCAGTGCCCCAGGACTAGCGGGACGCCCTGAGCAGTTCTTC CASSAPGLAGRPEQFF
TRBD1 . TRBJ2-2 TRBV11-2 TGTGCCAGCAGCTTAGATAGTCAAGGGACAGGGGGGTCCGGGGAGCTGTTTTTT CASSLDSQGTGGSGELFF
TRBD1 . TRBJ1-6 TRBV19 TGTGCCAGCCGTACAGGGGACAATTCACCCCTCCACTTT CASRTGDNSPLHF
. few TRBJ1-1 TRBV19 TGTGCCAGTACGTCCGACTGGTACGCTGAAGCTTTCTTT CASTSDWYAEAFF
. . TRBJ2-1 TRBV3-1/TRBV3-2 TGTGCCAGCAGCCAAGCCGGAAGGAGTGAGCAGTTCTTC CASSQAGRSEQFF
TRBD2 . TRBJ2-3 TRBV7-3 TGTGCCAGCAGCGAATCGGGACTAGCGGGCACAGATACGCAGTATTTT CASSESGLAGTDTQYF
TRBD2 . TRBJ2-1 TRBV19 TGTGCCAGTAGTACGACGGGACTAGCAAACGATGAGCAGTTCTTC CASSTTGLANDEQFF
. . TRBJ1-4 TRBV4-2 TGTGCCAGCAGCCAAGATGGGAGGGGGGCAACTAATGAAAAACTGTTTTTT CASSQDGRGATNEKLFF
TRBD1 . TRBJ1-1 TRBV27 TGTGCCAGCAGTAACTCAGGGGGCGTGACTGAAGCTTTCTTT CASSNSGGVTEAFF
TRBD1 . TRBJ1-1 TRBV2 TGTGCCAGCAGTGAAAGACAGGGTTTAACTGAAGCTTTCTTT CASSERQGLTEAFF
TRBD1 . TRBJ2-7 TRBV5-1 TGCGCCAGCAGTTATTCCCGGGACAGGGGTGACGAGCAGTACTTC CASSYSRDRGDEQYF
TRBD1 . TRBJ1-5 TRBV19 TGTGCCAGTAGCCTGCTCGGGACAGGGGCCAATCAGCCCCAGCATTTT CASSLLGTGANQPQHF
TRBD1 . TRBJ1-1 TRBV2 TGTGCCAGCAGTCACAGAAAGACAGGGAGATGGGACACTGAAGCTTTCTTT CASSHRKTGRWDTEAFF
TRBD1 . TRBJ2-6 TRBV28 TGTGCCAGCAGCCGCCGGACAGGTCGAGGGTCTGGGGCCAACGTCCTGACTTTC CASSRRTGRGSGANVLTF
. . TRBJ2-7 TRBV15 TGTGCCACCAGCAGAGGTAGGGGACTTAACTACGAGCAGTACTTC CATSRGRGLNYEQYF
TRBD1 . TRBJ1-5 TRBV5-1 TGCGCCAGCAGCCTCGGGACAGACGGACAGCCCCAGCATTTT CASSLGTDGQPQHF
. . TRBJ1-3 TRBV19 TGTGCCAGTAGTTGGGCAGCAGGTTCTGGAAACACCATATATTTT CASSWAAGSGNTIYF
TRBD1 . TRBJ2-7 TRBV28 TGTGCCAGCAGTTTACTCCCCTTGGGACAGGGGGGCAGTCTTTACGAGCAGTACTTC CASSLLPLGQGGSLYEQYF
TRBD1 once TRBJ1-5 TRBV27 TGTGCCAGCGGGCCCGGGACAGGGGGTACTCAGCCCCAGCATTTT CASGPGTGGTQPQHF
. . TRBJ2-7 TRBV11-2 TGTGCCAGCAGCTTAGAAGTGGCTAGCGCCTACGAGCAGTACTTC CASSLEVASAYEQYF
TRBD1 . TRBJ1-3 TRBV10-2 TGCGCCAGCAGTGACAGGGGGATCTCTGGAAACACCATATATTTT CASSDRGISGNTIYF
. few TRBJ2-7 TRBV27 TGTGCCAGCAGTTTAAATCTAAGGAGGGCGGTGTTAAGCGAGCAGTACTTC CASSLNLRRAVLSEQYF
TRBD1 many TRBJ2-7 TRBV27 TGTGCCAGCAGTCCGGGGAGACAGGGGTGGGGCGAGCAGTACTTC CASSPGRQGWGEQYF
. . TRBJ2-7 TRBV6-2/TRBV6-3 TGTGCCAGCAGTTACAGTGGTACAAGCTCCTACGAGCAGTACTTC CASSYSGTSSYEQYF
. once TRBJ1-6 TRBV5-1 TGCGCCAGCGCTGGCGGGGATTCACCCCTCCACTTT CASAGGDSPLHF
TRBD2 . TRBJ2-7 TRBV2 TGTGCCAGCAAGCAGGGACTAGCGGGAGGGCTGGACTTC CASKQGLAGGLDF
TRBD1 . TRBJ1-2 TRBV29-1 TGCAGCGTTGAATCCGACAGGGGGCGTAACAACTATGGCTACACCTTC CSVESDRGRNNYGYTF
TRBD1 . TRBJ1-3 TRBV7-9 TGTGCCAGCAGCTTGTGGTCCTACAGGGGCGCGGGAAACACCATATATTTT CASSLWSYRGAGNTIYF
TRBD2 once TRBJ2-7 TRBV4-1 TGCGCCAGCAGCCAAGAAAGCGGGGGGGCTTACCCGCAGCAGTACTTC CASSQESGGAYPQQYF
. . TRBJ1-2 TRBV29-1 TGCAGCGTTGAGGACAACCGCTATGGCTACACCTTC CSVEDNRYGYTF
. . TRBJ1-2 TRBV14 TGTGCCAGCAGCTGGTCCCTAAACTATGGCTACACCTTC CASSWSLNYGYTF
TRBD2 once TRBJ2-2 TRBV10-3 TGTGCCATCAGCCCCTCCCCCCAGATAGCGGGAGTTACCGGGGAGCTGTTTTTT CAISPSPQIAGVTGELFF
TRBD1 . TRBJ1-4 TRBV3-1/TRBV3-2 TGTGCCAGCACCCCGGGGACAGTTGAGAATGAAAAACTGTTTTTT CASTPGTVENEKLFF
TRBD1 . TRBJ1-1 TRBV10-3 TGTGCCATCAGCGGGGCGGGGACAGGGAACACTGAAGCTTTCTTT CAISGAGTGNTEAFF
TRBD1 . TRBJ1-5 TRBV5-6 TGTGCCAGCAGCTTGGCGGACAGGGGTGAGCAGCCCCAGCATTTT CASSLADRGEQPQHF
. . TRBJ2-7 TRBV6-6 TGTGCCAGCAGCCAGGGAGACAGGCTTAGCGAGCAGTACTTC CASSQGDRLSEQYF
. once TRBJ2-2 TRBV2 TGTGCCAGCAGTGGACAGGTTACTTACGGGGAGCTGTTTTTT CASSGQVTYGELFF
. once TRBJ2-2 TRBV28 TGTGCCGGGGGGGGCGGAGGGAGCACCGGGGAGCTGTTTTTT CAGGGGGSTGELFF
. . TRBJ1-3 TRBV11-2 TGTGCCAGCAGCTTCGGCAGGGTCGGAAACACCATATATTTT CASSFGRVGNTIYF
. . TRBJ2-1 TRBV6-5 TGTGCCAGCAGTTACGCTCCAGGGCCGCCTTACAATGAGCAGTTCTTC CASSYAPGPPYNEQFF
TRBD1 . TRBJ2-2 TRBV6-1 TGTGCCAGCAGTGGCGCTACGACAGGGTGGAACACCGGGGAGCTGTTTTTT CASSGATTGWNTGELFF
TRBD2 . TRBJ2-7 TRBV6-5 TGTGCCAGCAGAGCCCTTAGCGGGAAATCCTACGAGCAGTACTTC CASRALSGKSYEQYF
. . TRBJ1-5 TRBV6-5 TGTGCCAGCGACCACAGGTTAAATCAGCCCCAGCATTTT CASDHRLNQPQHF
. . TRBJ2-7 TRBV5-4 TGTGCCAGCAGCCCCGGGGATAGCAGCTCCTACGAGCAGTACTTC CASSPGDSSSYEQYF
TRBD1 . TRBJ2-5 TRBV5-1 TGCGCCAGCAGCTTATTACCGGGACAGGCCGCGGAGACCCAGTACTTC CASSLLPGQAAETQYF
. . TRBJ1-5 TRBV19 TGTGCCAGTAGCCAGAACAGGGGCAATCAGCCCCAGCATTTT CASSQNRGNQPQHF
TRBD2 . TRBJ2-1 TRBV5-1 TGCGCCAGCAGCTTGGGGGGACTAGCGGGAGGTCATGAGCAGTTCTTC CASSLGGLAGGHEQFF
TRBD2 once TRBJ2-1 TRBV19 TGTGCCAGTAGCCTGCGGGAGGTGGCTGAGCAGTTCTTC CASSLREVAEQFF
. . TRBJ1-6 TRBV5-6 TGTGCCAGCAGCCCATTTGGGCGAAATTCACCCCTCCACTTT CASSPFGRNSPLHF
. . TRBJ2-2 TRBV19 TGTGCCAGTAGTCCGTCCCTTGGCAGGAACACCGGGGAGCTGTTTTTT CASSPSLGRNTGELFF
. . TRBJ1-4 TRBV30 TGTGCCTGGAGTGTACTCAGCAGGGATGAAAAACTGTTTTTT CAWSVLSRDEKLFF
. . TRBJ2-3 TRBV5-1 TGCGCCAGCAGCTCCACTGGTTTCACAGATACGCAGTATTTT CASSSTGFTDTQYF
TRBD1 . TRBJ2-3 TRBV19 TGTGCCAGTAACATGAGGGGGACAGGGAGCACAGATACGCAGTATTTT CASNMRGTGSTDTQYF
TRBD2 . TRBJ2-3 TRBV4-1 TGCGCCAGCAGCCAAGATGCTAGCGGGAGGGTGGTGGGATTCACAGATACGCAGTATTTT CASSQDASGRVVGFTDTQYF
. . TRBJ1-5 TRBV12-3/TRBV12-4 TGTGCCAGCAGCGGCGACATATATCAGCCCCAGCATTTT CASSGDIYQPQHF
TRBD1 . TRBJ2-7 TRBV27 TGTGCCAGCAGCCATGGGACAGACTACGAGCAGTACTTC CASSHGTDYEQYF
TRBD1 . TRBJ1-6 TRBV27 TGTGCCAGCAGTCCCGGGACAGATAATTCACCCCTCCACTTT CASSPGTDNSPLHF
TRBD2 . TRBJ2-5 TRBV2 TGTGCCAGCAGTGCAACTAGCGGGGGGGCCGGTAAGACCCAGTACTTC CASSATSGGAGKTQYF
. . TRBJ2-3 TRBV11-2 TGTGCCAGCAGCACCGGTGGGAGCGGAAACACAGATACGCAGTATTTT CASSTGGSGNTDTQYF